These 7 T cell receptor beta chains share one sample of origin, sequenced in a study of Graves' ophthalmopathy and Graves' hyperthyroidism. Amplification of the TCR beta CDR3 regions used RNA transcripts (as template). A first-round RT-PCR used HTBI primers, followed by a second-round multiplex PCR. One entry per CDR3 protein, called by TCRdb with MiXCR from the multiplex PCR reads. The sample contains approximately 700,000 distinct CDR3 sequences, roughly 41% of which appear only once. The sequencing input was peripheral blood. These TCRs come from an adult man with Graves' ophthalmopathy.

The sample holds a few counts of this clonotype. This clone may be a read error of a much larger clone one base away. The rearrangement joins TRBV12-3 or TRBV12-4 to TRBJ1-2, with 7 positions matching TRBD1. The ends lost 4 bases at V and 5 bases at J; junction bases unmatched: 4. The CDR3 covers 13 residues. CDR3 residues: CASSSGTEYGYTF. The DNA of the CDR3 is TGTGCCAGCAGTTCAGGGACAGAATATGGCTACACCTTC.

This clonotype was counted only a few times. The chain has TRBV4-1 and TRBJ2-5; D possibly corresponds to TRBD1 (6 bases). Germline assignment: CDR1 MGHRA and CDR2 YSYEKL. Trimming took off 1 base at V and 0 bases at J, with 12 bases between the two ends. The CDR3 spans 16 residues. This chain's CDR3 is CASSQATRTDQETQYF. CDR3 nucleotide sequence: TGCGCCAGCAGCCAAGCCACCAGGACAGACCAAGAGACCCAGTACTTC.

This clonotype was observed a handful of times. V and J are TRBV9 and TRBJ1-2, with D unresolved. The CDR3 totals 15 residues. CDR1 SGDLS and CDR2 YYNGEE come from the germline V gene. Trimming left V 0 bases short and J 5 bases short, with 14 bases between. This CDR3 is CASSVGGRAIYGYTF. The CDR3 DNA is TGTGCCAGCAGCGTAGGAGGTAGGGCTATTTATGGCTACACCTTC.

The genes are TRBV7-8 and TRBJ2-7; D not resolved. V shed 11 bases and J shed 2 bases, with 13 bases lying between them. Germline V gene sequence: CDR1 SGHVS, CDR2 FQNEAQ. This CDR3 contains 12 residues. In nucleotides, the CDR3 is TGTGCCTGGAGTGTGAGGCCCTACGAGCAGTACTTC. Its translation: CAWSVRPYEQYF.

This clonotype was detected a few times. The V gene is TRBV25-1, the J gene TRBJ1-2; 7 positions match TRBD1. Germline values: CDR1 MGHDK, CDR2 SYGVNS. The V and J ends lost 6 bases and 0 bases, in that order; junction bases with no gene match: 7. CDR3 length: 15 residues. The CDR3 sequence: CASSSGTAANYGYTF. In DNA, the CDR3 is TGTGCCAGCAGCTCCGGGACAGCCGCTAACTATGGCTACACCTTC.

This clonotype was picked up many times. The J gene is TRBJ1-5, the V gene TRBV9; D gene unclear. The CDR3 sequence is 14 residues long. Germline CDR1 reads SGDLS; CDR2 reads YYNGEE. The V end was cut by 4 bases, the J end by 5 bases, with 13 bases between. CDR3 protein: CASSIFDGDQPQHF. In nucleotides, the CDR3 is TGTGCCAGCAGCATTTTTGACGGGGATCAGCCCCAGCATTTT.

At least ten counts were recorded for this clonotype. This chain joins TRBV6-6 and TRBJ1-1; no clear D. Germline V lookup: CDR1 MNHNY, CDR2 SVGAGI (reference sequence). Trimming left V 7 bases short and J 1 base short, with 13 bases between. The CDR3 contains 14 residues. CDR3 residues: CASIDKYGNTEAFF. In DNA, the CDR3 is TGTGCCAGCATTGATAAATACGGGAACACTGAAGCTTTCTTT.